A single sample is the source of the 25 T cell receptor beta chains below, sequenced in a study of T-cell memory formation after mild COVID-19 (dated by TCRdb to 2020 to 2023). Library preparation was by 5' RACE. Instrument on record: Illumina NovaSeq 6000. The raw public reads went through TCRdb reprocessing: fastp at Q25, MiXCR clone calling, in-frame beta chains kept. Rows with a matching CDR3 protein are joined into one entry that keeps the most common DNA and genes. The sample profile shows around 390,000 distinct CDR3 sequences; roughly 15% of them were found once. The ten top clones hold 20% to 25% of the sample. What was sequenced was PBMCs or a T cell subset sorted from them (not recorded which). These TCRs come from a man between 18 and 35 years old who had mild COVID-19 (a few samples of this study predate the infection). The sample titles of this study are shuffled in the database, so cell type and time point are left out; the donor was told from shared clones.

This chain joins TRBV10-3 and TRBJ1-3, with unresolved D. The length of the CDR3 is 14 residues. The germline V and J ends were trimmed by 0 bases and 5 bases, with 8 bases remaining between them. Germline V gives CDR1 ENHRY, CDR2 SYGVKD. CDR3 DNA: TGTGCCATCAGTGAGTCGTCTACGAGAAACACCATATATTTT. Amino acids: CAISESSTRNTIYF.

J is TRBJ1-5 and V is TRBV20-1; D gene unclear. V lost 3 bases to trimming and J lost 5 bases, with 11 bases between them. This CDR3 contains 13 residues. CDR1 DFQATT and CDR2 SNEGSKA come from the germline V gene (reference sequence). CDR3 nucleotides: TGCAGTGCTAGCCCTCGCACAGATCAGCCCCAGCATTTT. Translated: CSASPRTDQPQHF.

The chain has TRBV20-1 and TRBJ1-1, with D possibly matching TRBD1 (5 bases). The V end lost 0 bases, the J end lost 4 bases, and 15 bases lay between the germline ends. Germline V gene sequence: CDR1 DFQATT, CDR2 SNEGSKA (reference sequence). This CDR3 is 15 amino acids long. The CDR3 region is CSARDPAQGGTEAFF. CDR3 bases: TGCAGTGCTAGAGATCCGGCCCAGGGCGGCACTGAAGCTTTCTTT.

The chain is built from TRBV20-1 and TRBJ2-7, with D possibly being TRBD2 (6 bases). Per the germline V gene, CDR1 is DFQATT and CDR2 is SNEGSKA (reference sequence). CDR3 size: 14 residues. DNA for the CDR3: TGCAGTGCCAGAGAGGACGGGAGCTCCTACGAGCAGTACGTC. Its translation: CSAREDGSSYEQYV.

The rearrangement joins TRBV7-9 to TRBJ1-1; D perhaps matches TRBD1 (6 bases). Germline V gene data show CDR1 as SEHNR and CDR2 as FQNEAQ (reference sequence). V was pared by 2 bases and J by 4 bases, with 11 bases between. There are 14 residues in the CDR3. CDR3 region: CASSLRGAGTEAFF. The DNA for the CDR3 is TGTGCCAGCAGCTTACGGGGGGCGGGCACTGAAGCTTTCTTT.

The chain is built from TRBV29-1 and TRBJ1-5; 7 bases match TRBD1. The ends lost 7 bases at V and 3 bases at J; junction bases unmatched: 6. The CDR3 is 13 residues long. Germline lookup yields CDR1 SQVTM and CDR2 ANQGSEA. CDR3 sequence (DNA): TGCAGCGCCTCAGGGACAGACAATCAGCCCCAGCATTTT. Protein product: CSASGTDNQPQHF. Full variable domain (remainder filled in from reference TRBV29-1 and TRBJ1-5): SAVISQKPSRDICQRGTSLTIQCQVDSQVTMMFWYRQQPGQSLTLIATANQGSEATYESGFVIDKFPISRPNLTFSTLTVSNMSPEDSSIYLCSASGTDNQPQHFGDGTRLSIL.

J is TRBJ2-2 and V is TRBV11-2, with TRBD1 matching over 10 bases. CDR1 SGHAT and CDR2 FQNNGV come from the germline V gene. The CDR3 has 21 amino acids. V lost 4 bases and J lost 1; bases outside the gene matches: 18. The CDR3 coding sequence is TGTGCCAGCAGCTCAACCGGACAGGGGGTGCCGGGGGGACTGAACACCGGGGAGCTGTTTTTT. The encoded protein is CASSSTGQGVPGGLNTGELFF.

There are a few counts of this clonotype. J is TRBJ1-1 and V is TRBV29-1, with 9 bases matching TRBD1. V shed 7 bases, J shed 5 bases, and the junction held 8 bases outside the gene matches. The CDR3 extends over 13 amino acids. Germline V gene data show CDR1 as SQVTM and CDR2 as ANQGSEA. The CDR3 DNA is TGCAGCGCGTACAGGGGGCGCATGACTGAAGCTTTCTTT. Translation gives CSAYRGRMTEAFF. Looking up the rest from reference TRBV29-1 and TRBJ1-1 gives the full variable domain: SAVISQKPSRDICQRGTSLTIQCQVDSQVTMMFWYRQQPGQSLTLIATANQGSEATYESGFVIDKFPISRPNLTFSTLTVSNMSPEDSSIYLCSAYRGRMTEAFFGQGTRLTVV.

The V call is TRBV7-3, the J call TRBJ1-1; D is unclear. This CDR3 region has 15 residues. From germline, CDR1 is SGHTA and CDR2 FQGTGA. V dropped 2 bases and J dropped 1 base, with 11 bases sitting between them. CDR3 sequence: CASSLSPYTNTEAFF. The CDR3 DNA sequence: TGTGCCAGCAGCTTATCCCCCTACACGAACACTGAAGCTTTCTTT.

The chain is built from TRBV11-2 and TRBJ1-4; TRBD1 matches at 11 bases. Per the germline V gene, CDR1 is SGHAT and CDR2 is FQNNGV. The CDR3 is made up of 15 amino acids. Trimming at V came to 4 bases and at J to 8 bases, leaving 6 bases not matched to a gene. CDR3 in DNA: TGTGCCAGCAGCTGGCCGGGACAGGGGGAGGAAAAACTGTTTTTT. This translates into CASSWPGQGEEKLFF.

The chain has TRBV5-1 and TRBJ1-1, with a weak D call TRBD1 (6 bases). CDR1 is SGHRS, CDR2 YFSETQ, per germline. V was pared by 5 bases and J by 1 base, with 12 bases between. The CDR3 is made up of 14 amino acids. For the CDR3, the DNA is TGCGCCAGCAGTTTTCAGGGGCGGAACACTGAAGCTTTCTTT. It translates to CASSFQGRNTEAFF. Variable domain in full (rest from reference TRBV5-1 and TRBJ1-1): KAGVTQTPRYLIKTRGQQVTLSCSPISGHRSVSWYQQTPGQGLQFLFEYFSETQRNKGNFPGRFSGRQFSNSRSEMNVSTLELGDSALYLCASSFQGRNTEAFFGQGTRLTVV.

This clonotype was detected a few times. The rearrangement uses TRBV4-1 and TRBJ1-2, with TRBD1 identical over 8 bases. Germline CDR1 MGHRA, CDR2 YSYEKL. V shed 4 bases and J 8 bases; nucleotides not matched to a gene: 12. The CDR3 totals 15 residues. The CDR3 region is CASSRNGQGWEGYTF. The CDR3 DNA follows: TGCGCCAGCAGCCGAAACGGACAGGGCTGGGAAGGCTACACCTTC.

The chain recombines TRBV29-1 with TRBJ2-5; D might be TRBD1 or TRBD2, each matching 5 bases. The CDR3 length is 12 residues. V shed 6 bases and J shed 4 bases, with 12 bases lying between them. Germline CDR1 reads SQVTM; CDR2 reads ANQGSEA. The CDR3 DNA sequence: TGCAGCGTGCTAGGGGACGGAGAGACCCAGTACTTC. It specifies CSVLGDGETQYF.

This clonotype appeared a single time. The chain links TRBV7-9 to TRBJ2-2, with a possible D match to TRBD2 (7 bases). The CDR3 contains 18 residues. Trimming stripped 5 bases from V and 7 bases from J, with 26 bases between. Per the germline V gene, CDR1 is SEHNR and CDR2 is FQNEAQ (reference sequence). The CDR3: CASSPRPGRGATSGELFF. Written as DNA, the CDR3 is TGTGCCAGCAGCCCTCGACCCGGACGGGGGGCTACGAGCGGGGAGCTGTTTTTT. Filled out from reference TRBV7-9 and TRBJ2-2, the complete variable domain reads DTGVSQNPRHKITKRGQNVTFRCDPISEHNRLYWYRQTLGQGPEFLTYFQNEAQLEKSRLLSDRFSAERPKGSFSTLEIQRTEQGDSAMYLCASSPRPGRGATSGELFFGEGSRLTVL.

The chain couples TRBV28 to TRBJ2-5; D not certain. The CDR3 totals 13 residues. Germline CDR1 is MDHEN and CDR2 is SYDVKM. V lost 8 bases, J lost 1 base, and 11 bases lay in between. This CDR3 reads CASGRRSQETQYF. Here the CDR3 DNA reads TGTGCCAGCGGTCGACGTTCCCAAGAGACCCAGTACTTC.

This chain uses TRBV13 with TRBJ1-2; no clear D gene. The CDR3 covers 14 residues. The V gene's germline CDR1 is PRHDT and CDR2 FYEKMQ (reference sequence). Deletions cut 3 bases from V and 6 bases from J, with 14 bases between. CDR3 sequence: CASSLNWVTDGYTF. CDR3 DNA sequence: TGTGCCAGCAGCTTGAATTGGGTTACAGATGGCTACACCTTC.

This clonotype has just a few counts. CDR3 DNA: TGTGCCAGCTGCGTACTTGGGGCGGGAGAGACCCAGTACTTC. Protein sequence: CASCVLGAGETQYF. This chain connects TRBV7-9 to TRBJ2-5, with D possibly called TRBD1 or TRBD2 (5 bases each). The CDR3 runs 14 residues. The V gene's germline CDR1 is SEHNR and CDR2 FQNEAQ (reference sequence). Trimming shortened V by 8 bases and J by 4 bases, and 17 bases separated the two germline ends.

Ten or more counts support this clonotype. The chain has TRBV7-6 and TRBJ2-1; TRBD1 might be the D (6 bases). CDR1 and CDR2 from the germline V gene are SGHVS and FNYEAQ. The CDR3 loop spans 15 amino acids. V shed 5 bases and J shed 0 bases, with 11 bases lying between them. For the CDR3, the DNA is TGTGCCAGCAGCAGACAGGCCTACTCCTACAATGAGCAGTTCTTC. Protein: CASSRQAYSYNEQFF.

The chain employs TRBV4-2 and TRBJ1-4; D unresolved. The CDR3 runs 10 residues. The germline V and J ends were trimmed by 9 bases and 8 bases, with 7 bases remaining between them. The germline V gene encodes CDR1 LGHNA and CDR2 YNFKEQ. CDR3 DNA: TGTGCCAGGGGCGCCGAAAAACTGTTTTTT. Its translation is CARGAEKLFF.

As concerns this clonotype: The junction departs from germline at one end; a sequencing error may be responsible. The rearrangement uses TRBV7-9 and TRBJ2-7; possibly TRBD1 for D (5 bases). CDR1 is SEHNR, CDR2 FQNEAQ, per germline (reference sequence). The CDR3 runs to 12 residues. CDR3 DNA: TGTGCCAGCAGATTAGACAGCTACGAGCAGTACTTC. As protein: CASRLDSYEQYF.

Only a few counts were recorded for this clonotype. The rearrangement links TRBV29-1 to TRBJ2-6, with D possibly being TRBD1 (6 bases). CDR1 SQVTM and CDR2 ANQGSEA come from the germline V gene. This CDR3 contains 15 residues. V lost 1 base, J lost 1 base, and 8 bases lay in between. The CDR3 sequence is CSVEVGGSGANVLTF. As DNA, the CDR3 is TGCAGCGTTGAAGTAGGGGGTTCTGGGGCCAACGTCCTGACTTTC.

The rearrangement uses TRBV2 and TRBJ2-2; 10 bases agree with TRBD1. Germline CDR1 SNHLY, CDR2 FYNNEI. V shed 5 bases, J shed 4 bases, and the junction held 4 bases outside the gene matches. The CDR3 runs to 15 residues. The CDR3 DNA reads as TGTGCCAGCAGTTTCCGGGACAGGGGCACCGGGGAGCTGTTTTTT. Its translation: CASSFRDRGTGELFF.

V and J are TRBV30 and TRBJ2-3; D may be TRBD2 (6 bases). This CDR3 has 15 residues. The V end lost 1 base, the J end lost 1 base, and 12 bases lay between the germline ends. Germline loops: CDR1 GTSNPN, CDR2 SVGIG (reference sequence). CDR3 protein: CAWSDGSSGTDTQYF. CDR3 DNA sequence: TGTGCCTGGAGTGACGGGAGTAGCGGCACAGATACGCAGTATTTT. Looking up the rest from reference TRBV30 and TRBJ2-3 gives the full variable domain: SQTIHQWPATLVQPVGSPLSLECTVEGTSNPNLYWYRQAAGRGLQLLFYSVGIGQISSEVPQNLSASRPQDRQFILSSKKLLLSDSGFYLCAWSDGSSGTDTQYFGPGTRLTVL.

This clonotype was counted between two and nine times. The rearrangement joins TRBV12-3 or TRBV12-4 to TRBJ2-2; D perhaps matches TRBD2 (6 bases). With 5 bases removed from V and 4 bases from J, the gap between germline ends came to 14 bases. The CDR3 loop spans 15 amino acids. The CDR3 is CASSGPGGTTGELFF. The CDR3 coding sequence is TGTGCCAGCAGTGGACCCGGGGGAACCACCGGGGAGCTGTTTTTT.

This clonotype was observed a handful of times. J is TRBJ1-2 and V is TRBV4-3, with a weak D call TRBD1 (6 bases). CDR3 size: 13 residues. V was clipped by 4 bases and J by 6 bases, with 12 bases between them. The V gene's germline CDR1 is LGHNA and CDR2 YSLEER. The CDR3 loop reads CASSPKTGHGYTF. The CDR3 DNA reads TGCGCCAGCAGCCCTAAGACAGGCCATGGCTACACCTTC.